This T cell receptor beta chain was retrieved from a study of cytomegalovirus exposure and HLA in healthy donors. The data were produced by immunoSEQ multiplex PCR, yet TCRdb's version contains in-frame clones alone and is incomplete. The repertoire holds about 110,000 clones, with roughly 90% as singletons. The specimen was PBMCs. This receptor was taken from a woman in her twenties or thirties in good health and CMV-seropositive.

DNA of the CDR3: TGCGCCAGCAGCCCGGCCAGCGGTAACACCGGGGAGCTGTTTTTT. Its protein product is CASSPASGNTGELFF. V and J are TRBV5-1 and TRBJ2-2; D may be TRBD2 (5 bases). This CDR3 comprises 15 residues. CDR1 and CDR2 from the germline V gene are SGHRS and YFSETQ. Trimming removed 4 bases from V and 2 bases from J, with 12 bases in between.